Each of the 17 T cell receptor beta chains below was sequenced from the same sample in a study of blood T cell repertoires in COVID-19. This table comes from immunoSEQ multiplex PCR, and its TCRdb copy is limited to in-frame clones, with some not included. Here the sample spans about 110,000 clones, around 79% being singletons. Sequenced: peripheral blood. Receptors were obtained from a woman at least 80 years old with active or convalescent COVID-19.

The gene calls are TRBV15 and TRBJ1-2; no definite D call. Germline CDR1 reads LNHNV; CDR2 reads YYDKDF (reference sequence). The CDR3 spans 16 residues. V was cut by 0 bases and J by 0 bases, with 11 bases left in between. The chain's CDR3 is CATSRDRETTNYGYTF. The CDR3, as DNA: TGTGCCACCAGCAGAGATCGGGAGACCACTAACTATGGCTACACCTTC.

The chain joins TRBV7-8 to TRBJ2-5; D not certain. Trimming took 2 bases from V and 5 from J, leaving 9 bases between them. Per the germline V gene, CDR1 is SGHVS and CDR2 is FQNEAQ. This CDR3 region has 13 residues. The DNA for the CDR3 is TGTGCCAGCAGCTTACTCGTCGCGGAGACCCAGTACTTC. It is translated as CASSLLVAETQYF.

This clone was found a few times. For the CDR3, the DNA is TGTGCCAGCTCACCGGGACAAGACATGAACACTGAAGCTTTCTTT. Translation gives CASSPGQDMNTEAFF. The chain employs TRBV5-4 and TRBJ1-1; the D gene is possibly TRBD1 (6 bases). Trimming removed 7 bases from V and 0 bases from J, with 16 bases in between. The CDR3 totals 15 residues. The germline V gene has CDR1 SGHNT and CDR2 YYREEE (reference sequence).

The J gene is TRBJ2-7, the V gene TRBV11-2; a weak D match, TRBD1 (5 bases). Germline V lookup: CDR1 SGHAT, CDR2 FQNNGV. With 0 bases removed from V and 6 bases from J, the gap between germline ends came to 15 bases. The CDR3 length is 15 residues. Here the CDR3 DNA reads TGTGCCAGCAGCTTAGAGGTAGGGGCCTACACCGAGCAGTACTTC. Amino acid sequence: CASSLEVGAYTEQYF.

This chain connects TRBV18 to TRBJ2-1; possibly TRBD1 for D (5 bases). The CDR3 is 15 amino acids. Per germline, CDR1 KGHSH and CDR2 LQKENI. The germline V and J ends were trimmed by 0 bases and 6 bases, with 12 bases remaining between them. The CDR3 loop is CASSPPQGRGNEQFF. CDR3 nucleotides: TGTGCCAGCTCACCACCGCAGGGAAGAGGCAATGAGCAGTTCTTC.

This clone has more than one count but fewer than ten. The V call is TRBV20-1, the J call TRBJ1-1, with TRBD1 matching over 7 bases. The junction had 5 bases not matched to a gene; V was cut back by 5 bases and J by 8 bases. CDR3 length: 11 amino acids. CDR1 DFQATT and CDR2 SNEGSKA come from the germline V gene (reference sequence). The CDR3 region is CSALKTGEAFF. The CDR3 DNA sequence: TGCAGTGCTCTAAAGACAGGGGAAGCTTTCTTT.

The chain uses TRBV27 and TRBJ2-6; 7 nucleotides match TRBD1. Germline lookup yields CDR1 MNHEY and CDR2 SMNVEV (reference sequence). V trimming: 5 bases; J trimming: 2 bases; junction bases outside the gene matches: 12. The CDR3 is 18 residues long. CDR3 residues: CASSKYRDSRPGANVLTF. The CDR3 region has the DNA TGTGCCAGCAGTAAATATCGGGACAGCCGCCCTGGGGCCAACGTCCTGACTTTC.

V is TRBV9 and J is TRBJ2-5; TRBD2 matches 8 bases. The V gene end was trimmed by 0 bases and the J gene end by 5 bases; junction bases not matched to a gene: 9. The CDR3 contains 16 residues. Germline CDR1 and CDR2: SGDLS and YYNGEE. The CDR3 sequence: CASSVGSGSGEETQYF. CDR3 bases: TGTGCCAGCAGCGTAGGGAGCGGGAGCGGGGAGGAGACCCAGTACTTC.

CDR3 DNA: TGTGCCGGGGCGGGGGCCGGGGAGCTGTTTTTT. Translation: CAGAGAGELFF. This chain joins TRBV10-3 and TRBJ2-2, with TRBD2 matching 7 bases. Trimming took 11 bases from V and 6 from J; bases not matched to a gene: 3. The CDR3 loop spans 11 amino acids. Germline CDR1 is ENHRY and CDR2 is SYGVKD.

The rearrangement uses TRBV2 and TRBJ2-1, with TRBD2 matching over 14 bases. CDR3 length: 16 residues. The V and J ends lost 7 bases and 7 bases, in that order; junction bases with no gene match: 9. Germline V lookup: CDR1 SNHLY, CDR2 FYNNEI. CDR3 sequence: CASNRPGLAGVNEQFF. In DNA form, the CDR3 reads TGTGCCAGCAACAGACCGGGACTAGCGGGAGTTAATGAGCAGTTCTTC.

This clone has only one observation. This chain uses TRBV10-1 with TRBJ2-5; possible D gene TRBD2, 7 bases. This CDR3 region has 14 residues. Deletions cut 3 bases from V and 1 base from J, with 9 bases between. Germline V lookup: CDR1 WNHNN, CDR2 SYGVQD (reference sequence). In DNA, the CDR3 is TGCGCCAGCAGTGAAGGGGGGGCCCAAGAGACCCAGTACTTC. Translation gives CASSEGGAQETQYF.

This clone is a singleton in its sample. The chain is built from TRBV10-1 and TRBJ2-1; a possible D gene is TRBD2 (5 bases). V gave up 3 bases and J gave up 8 bases, with 11 bases separating them. CDR1 and CDR2 (germline): WNHNN, SYGVQD (reference sequence). The CDR3 contains 13 residues. CDR3 sequence reads: CASSDLASDEQFF. The CDR3 nucleotides are TGCGCCAGCAGTGATTTAGCGTCGGATGAGCAGTTCTTC.

The chain combines TRBV15 with TRBJ2-1, with D unresolved. The length of the CDR3 is 14 residues. Germline CDR1 reads LNHNV; CDR2 reads YYDKDF (reference sequence). Trimming cost V 1 base and J 5 bases, with 9 bases left between them. The CDR3, as DNA: TGTGCCACCAGCAGAGGTGCACATAACAATGAGCAGTTCTTC. Amino acids: CATSRGAHNNEQFF.

This chain connects TRBV5-1 to TRBJ2-7; D perhaps matches TRBD1 (5 bases). Trimming left V 0 bases short and J 4 bases short, with 11 bases between. The CDR3 sequence is 14 residues long. Germline values: CDR1 SGHRS, CDR2 YFSETQ. CDR3 loop: CASSLAPGMYEQYF. The CDR3 region has the DNA TGCGCCAGCAGCTTGGCCCCAGGGATGTACGAGCAGTACTTC.

The rearrangement links TRBV7-2 to TRBJ2-7; TRBD2 agrees at 9 bases. V was clipped by 2 bases and J by 4 bases; unmatched bases: 6. In germline, CDR1 is SGHTA, CDR2 FQGNSA. CDR3 length: 15 amino acids. The CDR3 is CASSLSLAGFYEQYF. The CDR3 nucleotides read TGTGCCAGCAGCTTATCGCTAGCGGGATTTTACGAGCAGTACTTC. Drawing the rest from reference TRBV7-2 and TRBJ2-7, the complete variable domain is GAGVSQSPSNKVTEKGKDVELRCDPISGHTALYWYRQSLGQGLEFLIYFQGNSAPDKSGLPSDRFSAERTGGSVSTLTIQRTQQEDSAVYLCASSLSLAGFYEQYFGPGTRLTVT.

The CDR3 region has the DNA TGTGCCAGCAGCCGAAGAACTAGCGGCACCTACGAGCAGTACTTC. This codes for CASSRRTSGTYEQYF. V and J are TRBV14 and TRBJ2-7, with 8 bases identical to TRBD2. Losses at the gene ends were 4 bases for V and 2 bases for J; bases not matched to a gene: 7. The CDR3 runs to 15 residues. Per the germline V gene, CDR1 is SGHDN and CDR2 is FVKESK.

The chain couples TRBV6-2 or TRBV6-3 to TRBJ1-5; no clear D. This CDR3 has 12 amino acids. Trimming cost V 6 bases and J 7 bases, with 10 bases left between them. The germline gives CDR1 MNHEY, CDR2 SVGEGT. The CDR3 protein is CASSARRQPQHF. The CDR3 DNA reads TGTGCCAGCAGCGCCCGGAGGCAGCCCCAGCATTTT.